One sample yielded the 10 T cell receptor beta chains listed below, sequenced in a study of CD8+ T cells in alopecia areata. The treatment was: oral pan-JAK inhibitor, 5-10 mg twice daily. As the sequencing template, cDNA was produced by extracting RNA and reverse transcribing it. This table comes from immunoSEQ multiplex PCR, and its TCRdb copy is limited to in-frame clones, with some not included. The data contain 200,000 to 250,000 clones, 64% of them singletons. This specimen was CD4+ T cells sorted from blood, taken at week 4, from a patient treated with tofacitinib. Every receptor here comes from a human donor with alopecia areata.

This rearrangement joins TRBV7-2 to TRBJ2-1; 9 bases match TRBD2. V dropped 5 bases and J dropped 4; count of bases not matched to a gene: 6. The V gene's germline CDR1 is SGHTA and CDR2 FQGNSA. The length of the CDR3 is 15 residues. The chain's CDR3 is CASSMLAGAYNEQFF. The CDR3 DNA sequence: TGTGCCAGCAGCATGTTAGCGGGGGCTTACAATGAGCAGTTCTTC.

About this clone itself: An end of the junction differs from the germline gene, which may be a read error. J is TRBJ1-2 and V is TRBV6-5; maybe TRBD1 (5 bases). The CDR3 loop spans 14 amino acids. In germline, CDR1 is MNHEY, CDR2 SVGAGI. CDR3 in amino acids: CAISAGADSYGYTF. Here the CDR3 DNA reads TGTGCCATCAGTGCAGGCGCTGACAGCTATGGCTACACCTTC.

The chain uses TRBV30 and TRBJ1-6; TRBD1 aligns across 9 bases. V lost 4 bases and J lost 5; bases outside the gene matches: 3. Per germline, CDR1 GTSNPN and CDR2 SVGIG (reference sequence). The CDR3 has 14 amino acids. In DNA, the CDR3 is TGTGCCTGGAACAGGGGGCAGGATAATTCACCCCTCCACTTT. This gives the protein CAWNRGQDNSPLHF.

The CDR3 DNA follows: TGCAGCGTTGAAGAGGGGGGGCCAGGGGCGCAAGAGACCCAGTACTTC. Protein sequence: CSVEEGGPGAQETQYF. The chain recombines TRBV29-1 with TRBJ2-5, with a weak D call TRBD2 (7 bases). The CDR3 extends over 16 amino acids. Trimming shortened V by 0 bases and J by 2 bases, and 16 bases separated the two germline ends. The germline V gene encodes CDR1 SQVTM and CDR2 ANQGSEA.

This clone has a single count. The conserved closing phenylalanine or tryptophan is absent in this CDR3, likely reflecting a read error. The chain carries TRBV20-1 and TRBJ1-6, with TRBD1 as a possible D gene (5 bases). The ends were cut back, 2 bases at V and 10 bases at J, with 6 bases in the middle. The CDR3 runs to 11 residues. Per the germline V gene, CDR1 is DFQATT and CDR2 is SNEGSKA (reference sequence). CDR3 coding DNA: TGCAGTGCTAGAAGGGACTCACCCCTCCACCTT. Its translation: CSARRDSPLHL.

This clone was observed a handful of times. Germline and junction disagree at one end, which may indicate a read error. The rearrangement links TRBV7-7 to TRBJ2-1; tentatively, D is TRBD2 (6 bases). Germline lookup yields CDR1 SSHAT and CDR2 FNYEAQ (reference sequence). This CDR3 is 15 amino acids long. The DNA for the CDR3 is TGTGCTAGCAGCCTCGACGGGACTTCCTACAATGAGCAGTTCTTC. Residues: CASSLDGTSYNEQFF.

This sequence joins TRBV5-6 and TRBJ1-2, with no clear D. With 4 bases removed from V and 4 bases from J, the gap between germline ends came to 11 bases. The germline V gene encodes CDR1 SGHDT and CDR2 YYEEEE. There are 13 residues in the CDR3. The CDR3 coding sequence is TGTGCCAGCAGCGCGGGCCGGACCTATGGCTACACCTTC. Encoded protein: CASSAGRTYGYTF.

The chain uses TRBV14 and TRBJ2-5; TRBD2 is a possible D gene (5 bases). V was clipped by 4 bases and J by 3 bases, with 9 bases between them. The CDR3 runs to 13 residues. Per the germline V gene, CDR1 is SGHDN and CDR2 is FVKESK. The chain's CDR3 is CASSPGLKETQYF. The CDR3 DNA reads as TGTGCCAGCAGCCCAGGACTCAAAGAGACCCAGTACTTC.

The J gene is TRBJ1-6, the V gene TRBV7-2; D not resolved. Trimming pared 1 base from V and 6 bases from J, leaving 4 bases between. This CDR3 has 13 amino acids. Germline V CDR1 and CDR2: SGHTA, FQGNSA. The CDR3 DNA follows: TGTGCCAGCAGCTTAGGGCCTAATTCACCCCTCCACTTT. This codes for CASSLGPNSPLHF.

This clone was seen a handful of times. DNA for the CDR3: TGTGCCAGCAGCCGAGAAGGGAACAGGGTTATATCACCCCTCCACTTT. It is translated as CASSREGNRVISPLHF. The genes are TRBV7-8 and TRBJ1-6; tentative D call: TRBD1 (6 bases). CDR1 and CDR2 (germline): SGHVS, FQNEAQ. There are 16 residues in the CDR3. V lost 5 bases, J lost 10 bases, and 21 bases lay in between.